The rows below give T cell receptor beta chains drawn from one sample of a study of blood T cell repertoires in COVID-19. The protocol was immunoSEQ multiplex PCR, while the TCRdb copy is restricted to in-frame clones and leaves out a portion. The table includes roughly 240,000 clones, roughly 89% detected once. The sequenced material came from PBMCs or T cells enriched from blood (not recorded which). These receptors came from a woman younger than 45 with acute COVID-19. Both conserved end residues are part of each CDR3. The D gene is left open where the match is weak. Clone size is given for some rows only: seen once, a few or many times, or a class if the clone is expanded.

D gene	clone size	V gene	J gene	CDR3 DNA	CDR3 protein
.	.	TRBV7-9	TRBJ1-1	TGTGCCAGCAGCTCCTCAGGGCGCACTGAAGCTTTCTTT	CASSSSGRTEAFF
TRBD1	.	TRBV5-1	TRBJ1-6	TGCGCCACGCGGACAGGGGCGAGCTCCTATAATTCACCCCTCCACTTT	CATRTGASSYNSPLHF
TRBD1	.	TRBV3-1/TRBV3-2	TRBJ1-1	TGTGCCAGCAGCCAAGGGGGACAGGGTGACACTGAAGCTTTCTTT	CASSQGGQGDTEAFF
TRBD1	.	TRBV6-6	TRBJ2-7	TGTGCCAGCAGTCCTTCGACAGGGCTTCGCGAGCAGTACTTC	CASSPSTGLREQYF
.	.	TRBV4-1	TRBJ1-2	TGCGCCAGCAGCCAAGCCGAAGACGGGACTCGTGATGGCTACACCTTC	CASSQAEDGTRDGYTF
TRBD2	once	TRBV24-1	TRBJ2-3	TGTGCCACCAGTGATTCGGGGCGGGGGAATACGCAGTATTTT	CATSDSGRGNTQYF
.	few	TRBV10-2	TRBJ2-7	TGCGCCAGCAAGGGGTTTCTCTCCTACGAGCAGTACTTC	CASKGFLSYEQYF
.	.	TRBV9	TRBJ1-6	TGTGCCAGCAGCGTAGGCCACAGGGAGAATTCACCCCTCCACTTT	CASSVGHRENSPLHF
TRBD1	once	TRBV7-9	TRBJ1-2	TGTGCCAGCAGCCCCGGACAGGGGCTAAAAGGGCTAACCTTC	CASSPGQGLKGLTF
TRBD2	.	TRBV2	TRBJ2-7	TGTGCCAGCAGAGATCCTGGGACTAGCGGGACCGACCTAGTCTACGAGCAGTACTTC	CASRDPGTSGTDLVYEQYF
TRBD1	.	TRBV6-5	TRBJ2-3	TGTGCCAGCAGACCGGACAGGATCACAGATACGCAGTATTTT	CASRPDRITDTQYF
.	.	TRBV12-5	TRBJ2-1	TGTGCTAGTGGTTTGCCCCCTGTGACCCAGGTGTTCTTC	CASGLPPVTQVFF
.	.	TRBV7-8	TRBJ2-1	TGTGCCAGCAGCTTAAGGACGGACTCCAGTTACAATGAGCAGTTCTTC	CASSLRTDSSYNEQFF
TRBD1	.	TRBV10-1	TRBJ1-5	TGCGCCAGCAGTGATCAGGGGGTCAATCAGCCCCAGCATTTT	CASSDQGVNQPQHF
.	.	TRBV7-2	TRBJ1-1	TGTGCCAGCAGCTTCTACCAATTGAACACTGAAGCTTTCTTT	CASSFYQLNTEAFF
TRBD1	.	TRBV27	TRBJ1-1	TGTGCCAGCAGCCGGGACAGGGTATTTGGAGAAGCTTTCTTT	CASSRDRVFGEAFF
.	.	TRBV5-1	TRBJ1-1	TGCGCCAGCAGCGCATCGACGGGGGCTGAAGCTTTCTTT	CASSASTGAEAFF
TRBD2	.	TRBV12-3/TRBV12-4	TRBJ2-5	TGTGCCAGCAGCCCGGGAGGTCAAGAGACCCAGTACTTC	CASSPGGQETQYF
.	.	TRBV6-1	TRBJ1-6	TGTGCCAGCAGTGTTACCTGGGCTGGGCCTAATTCACCCCTCCACTTT	CASSVTWAGPNSPLHF
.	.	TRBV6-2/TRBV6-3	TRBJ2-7	TGTGCCAGCAGTCAATTGGCGGCCTACGAGCAGTACTTC	CASSQLAAYEQYF
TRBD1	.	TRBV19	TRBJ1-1	TGTGCCAGTAGGGGTCACAGGGGATCGGGCACTGAAGCTTTCTTT	CASRGHRGSGTEAFF
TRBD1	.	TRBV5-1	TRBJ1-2	TGCGCCAGCAGCTTGTCGACAGGGAGACTGACTAACTATGGCTACACCTTC	CASSLSTGRLTNYGYTF
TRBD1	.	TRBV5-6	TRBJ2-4	TGTGCCAGCAGCTTTAGGGGGCGCTTAGCCAAAAACATTCAGTACTTC	CASSFRGRLAKNIQYF
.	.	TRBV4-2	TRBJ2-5	TGTGCCAGCAGCCAACTTAGCGCAAGCGGGTCGGGGGAGACCCAGTACTTC	CASSQLSASGSGETQYF
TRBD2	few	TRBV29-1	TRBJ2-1	TGCAGCGTTGGGAGCGGGGGATACAATGAGCAGTTCTTC	CSVGSGGYNEQFF
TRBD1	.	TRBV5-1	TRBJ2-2	TGCGCCAGCAGCTCGACAGGGGAAGCCGGGGAGCTGTTTTTT	CASSSTGEAGELFF
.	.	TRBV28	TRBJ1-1	TGTGCCAGCAGTTTTAGGGGGTCGGTGAGGGGTACTGAAGCTTTCTTT	CASSFRGSVRGTEAFF
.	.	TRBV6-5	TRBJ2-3	TGTGCCAGCAGCTCGTATGGGGGGACAGATACGCAGTATTTT	CASSSYGGTDTQYF
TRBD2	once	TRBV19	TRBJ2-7	TGTGCCAGTACCAGCGGGGACTACGAGCAGTACTTC	CASTSGDYEQYF
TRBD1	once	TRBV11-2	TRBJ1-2	TGTGCCAGCAGCCCTCGAGGGACAGGGACTAGTCTAGATGGCTACACCTTC	CASSPRGTGTSLDGYTF
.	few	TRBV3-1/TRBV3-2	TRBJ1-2	TGTGCCAGCAGCCAAGAGGTCAGGGCGGAAGGCTACACCTTC	CASSQEVRAEGYTF
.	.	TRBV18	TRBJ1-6	TGTGCCAGCTCACCACAGGAGAGCTCCTATAATTCACCCCTCCACTTT	CASSPQESSYNSPLHF
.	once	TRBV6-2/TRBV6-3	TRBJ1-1	TGTGCCAGCAGTTACGGGACTACCCTCTTATCGAACACTGAAGCTTTCTTT	CASSYGTTLLSNTEAFF
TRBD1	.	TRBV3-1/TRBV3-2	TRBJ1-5	TGTGCCAGCAGCCCTCGGACAGGAGATCAGCCCCAGCATTTT	CASSPRTGDQPQHF
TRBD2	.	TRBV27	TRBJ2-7	TGTGCCAGCAGTGGGACTAGTCCCCCCTACGAGCAGTACTTC	CASSGTSPPYEQYF
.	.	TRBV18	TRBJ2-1	TGTGCCAGCTCACTTTTAGCACCCGGAGCGACTACTAACAATGAGCAGTTCTTC	CASSLLAPGATTNNEQFF
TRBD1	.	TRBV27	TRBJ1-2	TGTGCCAGCAGGCTGACAGGGGACGGCGGCTACACCTTC	CASRLTGDGGYTF
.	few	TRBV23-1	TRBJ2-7	TGCGCCAGCAGTCCTCGCCTAAACTACGAGCAGTACTTC	CASSPRLNYEQYF
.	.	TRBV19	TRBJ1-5	TGTGCCAGTAGTATGGGGACACTTAATCAGCCCCAGCATTTT	CASSMGTLNQPQHF
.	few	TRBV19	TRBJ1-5	TGTGCCAGTAGTATCGCGGGCAGAGTAGGGCCCCAGCATTTT	CASSIAGRVGPQHF
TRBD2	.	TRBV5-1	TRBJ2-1	TGCGCCAGCAGCTTGACACTAGCGGCTAACAATGAGCAGTTCTTC	CASSLTLAANNEQFF
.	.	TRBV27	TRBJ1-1	TGTGCCAGCAGTCACATCTCGGGTTTCGGCACTGAAGCTTTCTTT	CASSHISGFGTEAFF
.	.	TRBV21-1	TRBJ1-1	TGTGCCAGCAGCAAGGGGCCGGAGGAGGGAGAGAACACTGAAGCTTTCTTT	CASSKGPEEGENTEAFF
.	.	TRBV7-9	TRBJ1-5	TGTGCCAGCAGCCGAGGAGTATCGGGACAGCCCCAGCATTTT	CASSRGVSGQPQHF
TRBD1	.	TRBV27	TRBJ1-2	TGTGCCAGCAGTTCCCCGGACAGGGGAGGCTATGGCTACACCTTC	CASSSPDRGGYGYTF
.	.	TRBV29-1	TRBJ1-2	TGCAGCGTTGAAGACCCCGGTATGAGGTCACGCAATAACTATGGCTACACCTTC	CSVEDPGMRSRNNYGYTF
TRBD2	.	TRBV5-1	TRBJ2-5	TGCGCCAGCAGTAGTATAGCGGGGGGGGCCACGGAGACCCAGTACTTC	CASSSIAGGATETQYF
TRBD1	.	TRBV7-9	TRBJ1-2	TGTGCCAGCAGCTTCACGCAGGGGGCGCTGAATGGCTACACCTTC	CASSFTQGALNGYTF
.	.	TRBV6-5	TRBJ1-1	TGTGCCAGCGTAAGGGGTCGGGACACTGAAGCTTTCTTT	CASVRGRDTEAFF
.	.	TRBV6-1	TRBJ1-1	TGTGCCAGCAGTGATTCGGGGGTTACTGAAGCTTTCTTT	CASSDSGVTEAFF
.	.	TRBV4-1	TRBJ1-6	TGCGCCAGCAGCCCGAGCTCCTATAATTCACCCCTCCACTTT	CASSPSSYNSPLHF
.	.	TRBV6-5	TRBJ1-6	TGTGCCAGCCAACTAGACCTCTCGAGGTCCCCCCTCCACTTT	CASQLDLSRSPLHF
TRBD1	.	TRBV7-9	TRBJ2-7	TGTGCCAGCAGCTTAGGGGACAGGGGGCACGAGCAGTACTTC	CASSLGDRGHEQYF